Presented here are 25 T cell receptor beta chains from one specimen sequenced in a study of blood T cell repertoires in COVID-19. Clones were sequenced by immunoSEQ multiplex PCR, and TCRdb holds only the in-frame ones, with some missing. The top ten hold roughly 2.4% of the sample, which has about 210,000 clones, about 87% seen once. Sequencing was performed on PBMCs or T cells enriched from blood (not recorded which). The source is a middle-aged woman with acute COVID-19.

Only a few counts were recorded for this clone. This chain joins TRBV2 and TRBJ1-2, with TRBD1 as a possible D gene (6 bases). The V end was cut by 7 bases, the J end by 4 bases, with 16 bases between. Germline V gene sequence: CDR1 SNHLY, CDR2 FYNNEI. The CDR3 totals 14 residues. The CDR3 region is CASMGRGSAYGYTF. The CDR3 region has the DNA TGTGCCAGCATGGGGAGGGGGTCTGCCTATGGCTACACCTTC.

The J gene is TRBJ2-5, the V gene TRBV19; possibly TRBD1 for D (6 bases). Trimming removed 5 bases at V and 5 bases at J, with 9 bases between. Germline CDR1 LNHDA, CDR2 SQIVND (reference sequence). The CDR3 spans 12 residues. The DNA for the CDR3 is TGTGCCAGTAGTCTAAGGGGGGAGACCCAGTACTTC. It encodes CASSLRGETQYF. The whole variable domain, filled in from reference TRBV19 and TRBJ2-5, reads DGGITQSPKYLFRKEGQNVTLSCEQNLNHDAMYWYRQDPGQGLRLIYYSQIVNDFQKGDIAEGYSVSREKKESFPLTVTSAQKNPTAFYLCASSLRGETQYFGPGTRLLVL.

V and J are TRBV29-1 and TRBJ2-2, with TRBD2 identical over 7 bases. The CDR3 is 15 residues long. CDR1 is SQVTM and CDR2 is ANQGSEA in the germline V gene. V lost 4 bases and J lost 1; bases outside the gene matches: 6. CDR3 sequence: CSVGASGLNTGELFF. The CDR3 coding sequence is TGCAGCGTTGGGGCTAGCGGTTTGAACACCGGGGAGCTGTTTTTT.

This clone was counted between two and nine times. The chain is built from TRBV25-1 and TRBJ1-6, with 8 nucleotides matching TRBD1. This CDR3 has 13 amino acids. Looked up from germline, CDR1 is MGHDK and CDR2 is SYGVNS. Trimming removed 7 bases from V and 7 bases from J; junction bases left unmatched: 3. The CDR3 DNA reads as TGTGCCAGCATGGGACAGGCAAATTCACCCCTCCACTTT. Translation: CASMGQANSPLHF. The full variable domain, in which reference TRBV25-1 and TRBJ1-6 provide the parts outside the CDR3, is EADIYQTPRYLVIGTGKKITLECSQTMGHDKMYWYQQDPGMELHLIHYSYGVNSTEKGDLSSESTVSRIRTEHFPLTLESARPSHTSQYLCASMGQANSPLHFGNGTRLTVT.

The chain has TRBV5-1 and TRBJ2-1; 10 bases fit TRBD2. CDR3 length: 15 amino acids. Unmatched junction bases numbered 9, after V lost 0 bases and J lost 12 bases. CDR1 and CDR2 (germline): SGHRS, YFSETQ. CDR3 bases: TGCGCCAGCAGCTTGGATCCGAGCGGGAGGGCCGGGCAGTTCTTC. It is translated as CASSLDPSGRAGQFF.

The V call is TRBV7-2, the J call TRBJ2-3; unclear D gene. The CDR3 covers 15 residues. Trimming cost V 3 bases and J 2 bases, with 12 bases left between them. The germline CDR1 and CDR2 sequences are SGHTA and FQGNSA. The CDR3 coding sequence is TGTGCCAGCAGCTTGGGCTGGCCCGTCACAGATACGCAGTATTTT. This gives the protein CASSLGWPVTDTQYF. The variable domain in full, with the rest retrieved from reference TRBV7-2 and TRBJ2-3, is GAGVSQSPSNKVTEKGKDVELRCDPISGHTALYWYRQSLGQGLEFLIYFQGNSAPDKSGLPSDRFSAERTGGSVSTLTIQRTQQEDSAVYLCASSLGWPVTDTQYFGPGTRLTVL.

V and J are TRBV5-1 and TRBJ1-1, with a possible D match to TRBD1 (6 bases). The CDR3 loop spans 15 amino acids. Germline loops: CDR1 SGHRS, CDR2 YFSETQ. The V and J ends lost 4 bases and 5 bases respectively, with 18 bases between them. The CDR3 DNA follows: TGCGCCAGCAGCCCGATTGGACAGTCAGGTACTGAAGCTTTCTTT. Protein sequence: CASSPIGQSGTEAFF.

This chain uses TRBV19 with TRBJ1-1; the D is unclear. Germline V gene sequence: CDR1 LNHDA, CDR2 SQIVND (reference sequence). Trimming took off 0 bases at V and 7 bases at J, with 9 bases between the two ends. The CDR3 covers 13 residues. The CDR3 reads CASSIDRANEAFF. The DNA for the CDR3 is TGTGCCAGTAGTATAGATAGAGCAAATGAAGCTTTCTTT.

For the CDR3, the DNA is TGTGCCAGCAGCTTAGGAGCGGGGGGCGCTAGCGGTGCCTACGAGCAGTACTTC. It yields the protein CASSLGAGGASGAYEQYF. The chain has TRBV7-2 and TRBJ2-7; the match to TRBD2 covers 9 bases. Germline V gives CDR1 SGHTA, CDR2 FQGNSA. With V trimmed by 1 base and J by 2 bases, 12 bases remained unmatched. This CDR3 spans 18 amino acids. Supplemented by reference TRBV7-2 and TRBJ2-7, the full variable domain reads GAGVSQSPSNKVTEKGKDVELRCDPISGHTALYWYRQSLGQGLEFLIYFQGNSAPDKSGLPSDRFSAERTGGSVSTLTIQRTQQEDSAVYLCASSLGAGGASGAYEQYFGPGTRLTVT.

This clone was seen once. This sequence joins TRBV7-6 and TRBJ1-5, with 9 nucleotides matching TRBD1. Trimming cost V 1 base and J 0 bases; bases outside gene matches: 1. The CDR3 consists of 16 residues. Looked up from germline, CDR1 is SGHVS and CDR2 is FNYEAQ. For the CDR3, the DNA is TGTGCCAGCAGCTTAGGGACAGGGGTTAGCAATCAGCCCCAGCATTTT. Its translation is CASSLGTGVSNQPQHF.

The chain uses TRBV6-5 and TRBJ2-3; D unresolved. The germline V gene has CDR1 MNHEY and CDR2 SVGAGI. CDR3 size: 13 residues. Trimming took off 4 bases at V and 3 bases at J, with 8 bases between the two ends. The chain's CDR3 is CASSFLDTDTQYF. The CDR3 region has the DNA TGTGCCAGCAGTTTTTTAGATACAGATACGCAGTATTTT.

The chain combines TRBV5-1 with TRBJ1-1, with a possible D match to TRBD1 (5 bases). The CDR3 has 15 amino acids. The V and J ends lost 6 bases and 4 bases respectively, with 19 bases between them. The germline V gene has CDR1 SGHRS and CDR2 YFSETQ. The CDR3 loop reads CASTWGEPGGTEAFF. For the CDR3, the DNA is TGCGCCAGCACCTGGGGGGAGCCGGGCGGCACTGAAGCTTTCTTT. Complete variable domain (other parts from reference TRBV5-1 and TRBJ1-1): KAGVTQTPRYLIKTRGQQVTLSCSPISGHRSVSWYQQTPGQGLQFLFEYFSETQRNKGNFPGRFSGRQFSNSRSEMNVSTLELGDSALYLCASTWGEPGGTEAFFGQGTRLTVV.

This sequence joins TRBV10-3 and TRBJ1-3; possibly TRBD1 for D (5 bases). The CDR3 contains 14 residues. The V end lost 5 bases, the J end lost 1 base, and 9 bases lay between the germline ends. Germline V CDR1 and CDR2: ENHRY, SYGVKD. CDR3: CAISPQVSGNTIYF. The CDR3 DNA reads TGTGCCATCAGTCCACAGGTATCTGGAAACACCATATATTTT.

The gene calls are TRBV11-3 and TRBJ2-1; 15 bases line up with TRBD2. Germline trimming cut 4 bases from V and 4 bases from J; bases unmatched to any gene: 5. The germline V gene has CDR1 SGHNT and CDR2 YENEEA. The CDR3 length is 17 residues. The CDR3 sequence is CASSSGLAGGPYNEQFF. As DNA, the CDR3 is TGTGCCAGCAGCTCGGGACTAGCGGGAGGACCTTACAATGAGCAGTTCTTC.

V usage is TRBV6-5 and J usage is TRBJ2-3, with 11 bases aligning to TRBD1. The CDR3 contains 15 residues. The V gene end was trimmed by 5 bases and the J gene end by 3 bases; junction bases not matched to a gene: 4. Germline-derived CDR1 and CDR2 are MNHEY and SVGAGI. The CDR3 bases are TGTGCCAGCAGTCCGGGACAGGGGGGTACAGATACGCAGTATTTT. It codes for CASSPGQGGTDTQYF.

This clone has more than one count but fewer than ten. The chain joins TRBV15 to TRBJ1-2; 10 bases align to TRBD1. This CDR3 has 15 residues. CDR1 is LNHNV and CDR2 is YYDKDF in the germline V gene (reference sequence). V shed 0 bases and J 8 bases; nucleotides not matched to a gene: 6. The CDR3 nucleotides read TGTGCCACCAGCAGAGATACCGGGACAGGGGCCGGCTACACCTTC. Translation gives CATSRDTGTGAGYTF.

The J gene is TRBJ1-4, the V gene TRBV11-2; a weak D match, TRBD1 (5 bases). This CDR3 has 18 residues. V was clipped by 0 bases and J by 4 bases, with 18 bases between them. In germline, CDR1 is SGHAT, CDR2 FQNNGV. Here the CDR3 DNA reads TGTGCCAGCAGCTTAGAGCCGCGGGGCAGCCCCCTTAATGAAAAACTGTTTTTT. Translating gives CASSLEPRGSPLNEKLFF.

The V and J genes are TRBV12-3 or TRBV12-4 and TRBJ1-2, with no clear D. Trimming took 7 bases from V and 7 from J, leaving 16 bases between them. The CDR3 has 13 amino acids. The CDR3 DNA follows: TGTGCCAGCACCTACTGGGGAGTTAGTGGCTACACCTTC. Protein: CASTYWGVSGYTF.

The CDR3 region has the DNA TGTGCCAGCAGCTTGTCTCAGGGGAAAAACACTGAAGCTTTCTTT. Protein: CASSLSQGKNTEAFF. The chain joins TRBV7-9 to TRBJ1-1; tentative D call: TRBD1 (6 bases). The V gene's germline CDR1 is SEHNR and CDR2 FQNEAQ (reference sequence). The CDR3 sequence is 15 residues long. Trimming left V 3 bases short and J 2 bases short, with 13 bases between.

This sequence joins TRBV5-1 and TRBJ2-2; 15 nucleotides agree with TRBD2. J gave up 5 bases and V 5 bases, and 1 base lay outside the gene matches. Germline CDR1 is SGHRS and CDR2 is YFSETQ. This CDR3 spans 15 amino acids. CDR3 coding DNA: TGCGCCAGCAGGGGACTAGCGGGAGGTACCGGGGAGCTGTTTTTT. Translation: CASRGLAGGTGELFF. Full variable domain (rest looked up from reference TRBV5-1 and TRBJ2-2): KAGVTQTPRYLIKTRGQQVTLSCSPISGHRSVSWYQQTPGQGLQFLFEYFSETQRNKGNFPGRFSGRQFSNSRSEMNVSTLELGDSALYLCASRGLAGGTGELFFGEGSRLTVL.

The rearrangement uses TRBV2 and TRBJ2-1, with 7 bases that match TRBD2. The length of the CDR3 is 15 residues. Trimming removed 0 bases from V and 9 bases from J; junction bases left unmatched: 8. Germline lookup yields CDR1 SNHLY and CDR2 FYNNEI. CDR3 in DNA: TGTGCCAGCAGTGAAGCCTGGGGAGGGAGGACTGAGCAGTTCTTC. Amino acid sequence: CASSEAWGGRTEQFF.

This chain joins TRBV2 and TRBJ1-4, with 12 bases identical to TRBD1. CDR3 length equals 16 residues. Trimming removed 8 bases from V and 1 base from J; junction bases left unmatched: 5. Germline CDR1 SNHLY, CDR2 FYNNEI. CDR3 sequence reads: CASGGQGAGTNEKLFF. In nucleotides, the CDR3 is TGTGCCAGCGGGGGACAGGGGGCCGGAACTAATGAAAAACTGTTTTTT.

The V and J genes are TRBV4-3 and TRBJ2-5; possibly TRBD2 for D (5 bases). Germline V CDR1 and CDR2: LGHNA, YSLEER. The CDR3 is made up of 16 amino acids. The ends were cut back, 4 bases at V and 5 bases at J, with 20 bases in the middle. The CDR3 sequence: CASSLSRGGRIETQYF. The DNA for the CDR3 is TGCGCCAGCAGCCTCAGCCGCGGAGGAAGGATCGAGACCCAGTACTTC.

The chain has TRBV28 and TRBJ2-3; D might be TRBD1 (5 bases). Trimming cost V 1 base and J 5 bases, with 10 bases left between them. The CDR3 is made up of 14 amino acids. Per the germline V gene, CDR1 is MDHEN and CDR2 is SYDVKM. Here the CDR3 DNA reads TGTGCCAGCAGTTTATCCAGGGCCCAAGATACGCAGTATTTT. Residues: CASSLSRAQDTQYF. Filled out from reference TRBV28 and TRBJ2-3, the complete variable domain reads DVKVTQSSRYLVKRTGEKVFLECVQDMDHENMFWYRQDPGLGLRLIYFSYDVKMKEKGDIPEGYSVSREKKERFSLILESASTNQTSMYLCASSLSRAQDTQYFGPGTRLTVL.

This clone occurred a few times. The chain has TRBV2 and TRBJ1-1, with D perhaps TRBD1 (5 bases). The CDR3 is 15 amino acids. Trimming removed 2 bases at V and 1 base at J, with 11 bases between. Germline lookup yields CDR1 SNHLY and CDR2 FYNNEI. The CDR3 nucleotides are TGTGCCAGCAGTGAATGGGGGGGGGAGAACACTGAAGCTTTCTTT. Encoded protein: CASSEWGGENTEAFF.